These 12 T cell receptor beta chains originate from one sample sequenced in a study of metastatic and nonmetastatic thyroid tumors. TCRdb recomputed clones from the PCR reads via MiXCR. This sample has tens of thousands of clones, with about 12% found just once. Prior to thyroid surgery, none of the patients had received any treatment. The specimen was blood. These TCRs come from a male donor with papillary thyroid cancer or a benign thyroid nodule (not recorded which). Some clones in this sample may be carry-over from other donors' samples.

This clone occurred many times. The chain employs TRBV25-1 and TRBJ1-6, with D unresolved. CDR1 is MGHDK and CDR2 is SYGVNS in the germline V gene. Trimming pared 1 base from V and 3 bases from J, leaving 7 bases between. This CDR3 spans 15 amino acids. CDR3 loop: CASSESQFYNSPLHF. CDR3 nucleotides: TGTGCCAGCAGTGAATCGCAGTTCTATAATTCACCCCTCCACTTT.

CDR3 sequence (DNA): TGTGCCAGCAGCAAGGACTATCGCGAGCAGTACTTC. It is translated as CASSKDYREQYF. V gene TRBV7-2 combines with J gene TRBJ2-7, with a tentative D call TRBD2 (6 bases). Germline V CDR1 and CDR2: SGHTA, FQGNSA. Trimming stripped 5 bases from V and 6 bases from J, with 11 bases between. The CDR3 extends over 12 amino acids.

This clone was counted many times. V usage is TRBV24-1 and J usage is TRBJ1-1, with unresolved D. V dropped 7 bases and J dropped 2 bases, with 7 bases sitting between them. In germline, CDR1 is KGHDR, CDR2 SFDVKD. This CDR3 region has 12 residues. CDR3 DNA sequence: TGTGCCACCAGGGATCCTAACACTGAAGCTTTCTTT. It specifies CATRDPNTEAFF.

This clone was seen many times. J is TRBJ2-7 and V is TRBV5-5; TRBD2 aligns across 7 bases. The V gene end was trimmed by 8 bases and the J gene end by 6 bases; junction bases not matched to a gene: 8. This CDR3 has 12 residues. Germline V gene lookup returns CDR1 SGHKS and CDR2 YYEKEE (reference sequence). The CDR3 protein is CASRIGGTEQYF. Here the CDR3 DNA reads TGTGCCAGTCGAATCGGGGGGACCGAGCAGTACTTC.

This clone showed up many times. The chain recombines TRBV7-2 with TRBJ2-7; D is undetermined. Trimming removed 0 bases from V and 5 bases from J, with 8 bases in between. CDR1 is SGHTA and CDR2 is FQGNSA in the germline V gene. The CDR3 consists of 13 residues. CDR3 residues: CASSLAKGHEQYF. The CDR3 nucleotides read TGTGCCAGCAGCTTAGCCAAGGGCCACGAGCAGTACTTC.

This clone was seen repeatedly, ten times or more. The CDR3 reads CASSLGFAIQETQYF. DNA for the CDR3: TGTGCCAGCAGCTTAGGGTTTGCGATCCAAGAGACCCAGTACTTC. The rearrangement links TRBV7-2 to TRBJ2-5; D unresolved. Between the trimmed V and J ends, which lost 1 base and 1 base, there was a span of 10 bases. This CDR3 is built from 15 residues. Germline V gene sequence: CDR1 SGHTA, CDR2 FQGNSA.

This clone has at least ten counts. Compared with germline, one end of the junction differs, possibly owing to a read error. At the DNA level, this CDR3 is encoded by other sequences in the same sample as well. The V gene is TRBV29-1, the J gene TRBJ1-1, with D uncertain. The germline CDR1 and CDR2 sequences are SQVTM and ANQGSEA. This CDR3 is built from 13 residues. The CDR3 loop reads CSVDLPENTEAFF. The CDR3 DNA follows: TGCAGTGTTGATCTTCCAGAGAACACTGAAGCTTTCTTT.

This clone was counted many times. For the CDR3, the DNA is TGTGCCAGCAGCCACACCTCGGCCGAAAACACCATATATTTT. Translation gives CASSHTSAENTIYF. The genes are TRBV3-1 and TRBJ1-3; D not certain. The CDR3 covers 14 residues. Looked up from germline, CDR1 is LGHDT and CDR2 is YNNKEL (reference sequence). V was pared by 3 bases and J by 6 bases, with 12 bases between.

This clone has a handful of counts. One junction end does not reproduce the germline sequence, and a read error may be involved. V and J are TRBV28 and TRBJ1-1; D gene ambiguous. Germline V gene lookup returns CDR1 MDHEN and CDR2 SYDVKM. The CDR3 length is 12 residues. CDR3 in DNA: TGTGCCAGCAGTCAACAGTGGGCGAAAGCCTTCTTT. Its translation is CASSQQWAKAFF. Complete variable domain (other parts from reference TRBV28 and TRBJ1-1): DVKVTQSSRYLVKRTGEKVFLECVQDMDHENMFWYRQDPGLGLRLIYFSYDVKMKEKGDIPEGYSVSREKKERFSLILESASTNQTSMYLCASSQQWAKAFFGQGTRLTVV.

The rearrangement links TRBV20-1 to TRBJ1-2; D not certain. CDR1 DFQATT and CDR2 SNEGSKA come from the germline V gene (reference sequence). The V gene lost 8 bases and the J gene lost 5 bases, with 12 bases spanning the gap. This CDR3 spans 11 amino acids. As DNA, the CDR3 is TGCAGTCCTACAGTGGGTTATGGCTACACCTTC. Translated, it gives CSPTVGYGYTF.

This clone was picked up a small number of times. V usage is TRBV6-2 or TRBV6-3 and J usage is TRBJ2-7, with 13 bases that match TRBD2. The CDR3 contains 15 residues. J gave up 7 bases and V 2 bases, and 5 bases lay outside the gene matches. The germline V gene has CDR1 MNHEY and CDR2 SVGEGT. CDR3 sequence reads: CASSYGGLAGNEQYF. The DNA of the CDR3 is TGTGCCAGCAGTTACGGGGGACTAGCGGGAAATGAGCAGTACTTC.

This clone was found a few times. This chain connects TRBV5-5 to TRBJ2-1, with a tentative D call TRBD2 (6 bases). From germline, CDR1 is SGHKS and CDR2 YYEKEE (reference sequence). With 3 bases removed from V and 5 bases from J, the gap between germline ends came to 15 bases. This CDR3 comprises 15 residues. Here the CDR3 reads CASSSGLSLNNEQFF. The CDR3 DNA is TGTGCCAGCAGCTCGGGACTCTCCTTAAACAATGAGCAGTTCTTC.